The subject of this entry is one T cell receptor (beta chain). This record comes from a study of T cell responses to AZD1222 COVID-19 vaccine. Profiled with immunoSEQ multiplex PCR; TCRdb holds only in-frame clones, not every one. The sample comprises more than 100,000 clones, 87% of which are singletons, and approximately 1.5% rests with the top ten. This CDR3 spans 13 amino acids. The V gene's germline CDR1 is LNHDA and CDR2 SQIVND (reference sequence). Losses at the gene ends were 10 bases for V and 4 bases for J; bases not matched to a gene: 9. This receptor was identified in an adult in good health. Sequenced material: peripheral blood, taken on day 0 of AZD1222 vaccination. The chain links TRBV19 to TRBJ1-2; 7 nucleotides line up with TRBD1. The CDR3 spells CAISTGLSYGYTF. The CDR3 DNA sequence: TGTGCCATTTCGACAGGGTTGAGCTATGGCTACACCTTC.